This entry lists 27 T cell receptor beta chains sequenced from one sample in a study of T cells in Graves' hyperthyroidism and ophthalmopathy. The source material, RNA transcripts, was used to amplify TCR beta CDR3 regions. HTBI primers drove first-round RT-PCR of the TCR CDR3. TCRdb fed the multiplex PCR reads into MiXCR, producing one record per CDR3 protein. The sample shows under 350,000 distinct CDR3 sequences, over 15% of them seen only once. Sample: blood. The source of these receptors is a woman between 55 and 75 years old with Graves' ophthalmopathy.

The CDR3 region is CASRRTSGSTNEQFF. CDR3 sequence (DNA): TGCGCCAGCAGACGGACTAGCGGGAGCACGAATGAGCAGTTCTTC. This chain connects TRBV5-1 to TRBJ2-1, with 13 positions matching TRBD2. J lost 7 bases, V lost 5 bases, and 6 bases had no gene match. CDR1 and CDR2 from the germline V gene are SGHRS and YFSETQ. CDR3 length equals 15 residues.

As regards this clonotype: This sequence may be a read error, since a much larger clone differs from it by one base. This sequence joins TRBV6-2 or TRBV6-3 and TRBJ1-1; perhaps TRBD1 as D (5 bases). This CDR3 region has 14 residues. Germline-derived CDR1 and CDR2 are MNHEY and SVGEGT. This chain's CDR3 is CASTTGGLNTGAFF. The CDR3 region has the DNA TGTGCCAGTACCACGGGGGGTCTGAACACTGGAGCTTTCTTT.

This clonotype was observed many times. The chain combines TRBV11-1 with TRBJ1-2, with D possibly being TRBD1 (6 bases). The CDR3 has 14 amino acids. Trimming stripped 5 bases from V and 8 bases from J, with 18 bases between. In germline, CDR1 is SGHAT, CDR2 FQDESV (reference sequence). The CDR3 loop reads CASSLPGHSHGYTF. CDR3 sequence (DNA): TGTGCCAGCAGCCTACCGGGACATAGTCACGGCTACACCTTC. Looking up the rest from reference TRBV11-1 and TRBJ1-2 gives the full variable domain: EAEVAQSPRYKITEKSQAVAFWCDPISGHATLYWYRQILGQGPELLVQFQDESVVDDSQLPKDRFSAERLKGVDSTLKIQPAELGDSAMYLCASSLPGHSHGYTFGSGTRLTVV.

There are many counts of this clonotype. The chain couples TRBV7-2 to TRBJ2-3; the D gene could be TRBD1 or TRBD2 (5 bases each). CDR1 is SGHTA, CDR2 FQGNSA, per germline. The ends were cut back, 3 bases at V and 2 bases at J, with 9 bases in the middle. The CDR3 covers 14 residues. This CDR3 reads CASSFQGATDTQYF. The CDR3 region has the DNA TGTGCCAGCAGCTTTCAGGGAGCCACAGATACGCAGTATTTT.

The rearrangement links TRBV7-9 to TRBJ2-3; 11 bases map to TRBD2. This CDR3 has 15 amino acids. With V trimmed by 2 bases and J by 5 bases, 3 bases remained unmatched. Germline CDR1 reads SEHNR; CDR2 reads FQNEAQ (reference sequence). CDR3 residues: CASSLSSGGRDTQYF. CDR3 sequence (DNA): TGTGCCAGCAGCTTATCTAGCGGGGGGAGAGATACGCAGTATTTT. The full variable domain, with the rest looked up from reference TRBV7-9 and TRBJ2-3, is DTGVSQNPRHKITKRGQNVTFRCDPISEHNRLYWYRQTLGQGPEFLTYFQNEAQLEKSRLLSDRFSAERPKGSFSTLEIQRTEQGDSAMYLCASSLSSGGRDTQYFGPGTRLTVL.

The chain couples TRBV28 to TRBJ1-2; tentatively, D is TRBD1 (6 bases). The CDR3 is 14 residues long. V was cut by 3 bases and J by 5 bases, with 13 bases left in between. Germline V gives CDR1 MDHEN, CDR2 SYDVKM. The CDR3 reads CASSFSDRTYGYTF. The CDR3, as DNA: TGTGCCAGCAGTTTTAGTGACAGGACTTATGGCTACACCTTC.

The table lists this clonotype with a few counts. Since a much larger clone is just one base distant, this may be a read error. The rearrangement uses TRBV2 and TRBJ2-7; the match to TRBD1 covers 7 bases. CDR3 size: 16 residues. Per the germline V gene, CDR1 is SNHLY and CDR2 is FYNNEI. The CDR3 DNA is TGTGCCAGCAGTGACCCGACGGACAGGAGCTCCCACGAGCAGTACTTC. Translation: CASSDPTDRSSHEQYF.

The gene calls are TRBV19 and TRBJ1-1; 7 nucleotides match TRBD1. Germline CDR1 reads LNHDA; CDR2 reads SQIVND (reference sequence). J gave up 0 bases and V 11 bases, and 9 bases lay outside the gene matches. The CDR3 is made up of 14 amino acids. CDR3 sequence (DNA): TGTGCCGGGAGGGACAGACACATGAACACTGAAGCTTTCTTT. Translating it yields CAGRDRHMNTEAFF. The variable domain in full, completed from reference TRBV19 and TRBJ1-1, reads DGGITQSPKYLFRKEGQNVTLSCEQNLNHDAMYWYRQDPGQGLRLIYYSQIVNDFQKGDIAEGYSVSREKKESFPLTVTSAQKNPTAFYLCAGRDRHMNTEAFFGQGTRLTVV.

The CDR3 DNA reads as TGTGCCAGCAGCCAAACGACAGGGGATCATCATCAGCCCCAGCATTTT. The encoded protein is CASSQTTGDHHQPQHF. The chain recombines TRBV3-1 with TRBJ1-5, with 8 bases identical to TRBD1. With 2 bases clipped from V and 5 bases from J, the junction kept 8 bases outside the gene matches. The CDR3 loop spans 16 amino acids. The V gene's germline CDR1 is LGHDT and CDR2 YNNKEL (reference sequence).

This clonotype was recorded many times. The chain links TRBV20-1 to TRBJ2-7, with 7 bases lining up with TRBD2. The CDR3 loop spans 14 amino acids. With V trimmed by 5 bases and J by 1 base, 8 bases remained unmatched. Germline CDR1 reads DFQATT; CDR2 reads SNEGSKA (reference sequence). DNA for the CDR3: TGCAGTGCTCCCCCCGAGCGGGGTTCCTACGAGCAGTACTTC. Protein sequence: CSAPPERGSYEQYF.

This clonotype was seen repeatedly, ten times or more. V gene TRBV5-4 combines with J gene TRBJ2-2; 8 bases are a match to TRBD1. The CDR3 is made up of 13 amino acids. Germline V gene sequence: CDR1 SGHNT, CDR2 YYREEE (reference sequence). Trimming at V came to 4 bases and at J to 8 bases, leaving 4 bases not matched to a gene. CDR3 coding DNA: TGTGCCAGCAGCCGGGACAGGCTGGGGGAGCTGTTTTTT. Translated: CASSRDRLGELFF.

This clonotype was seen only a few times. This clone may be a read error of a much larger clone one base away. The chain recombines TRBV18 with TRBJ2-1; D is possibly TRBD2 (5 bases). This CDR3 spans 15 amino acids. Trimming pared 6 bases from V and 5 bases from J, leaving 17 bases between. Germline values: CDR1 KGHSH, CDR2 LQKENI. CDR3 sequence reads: CASSSDSLADNEQFF. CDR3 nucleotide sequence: TGTGCCAGCTCCTCGGACTCGCTCGCCGACAATGAGCAGTTCTTC.

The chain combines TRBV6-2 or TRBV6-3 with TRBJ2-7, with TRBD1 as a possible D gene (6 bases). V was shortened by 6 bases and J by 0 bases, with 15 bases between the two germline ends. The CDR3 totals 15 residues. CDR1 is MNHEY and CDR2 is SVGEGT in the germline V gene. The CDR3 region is CASSTRTALSYEQYF. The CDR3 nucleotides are TGTGCCAGCAGCACGAGGACAGCCCTCTCCTACGAGCAGTACTTC.

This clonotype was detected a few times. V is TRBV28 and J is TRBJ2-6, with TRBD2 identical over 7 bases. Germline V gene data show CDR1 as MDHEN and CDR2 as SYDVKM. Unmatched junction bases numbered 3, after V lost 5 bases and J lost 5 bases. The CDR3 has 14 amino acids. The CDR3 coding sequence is TGTGCCAGCAGTCCAGCGGGGAGGGCCAACGTCCTGACTTTC. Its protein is CASSPAGRANVLTF.

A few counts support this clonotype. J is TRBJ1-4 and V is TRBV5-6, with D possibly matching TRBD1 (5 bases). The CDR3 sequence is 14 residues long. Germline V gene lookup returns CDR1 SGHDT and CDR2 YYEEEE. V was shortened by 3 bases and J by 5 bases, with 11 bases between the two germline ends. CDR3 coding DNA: TGTGCCAGCAGCTCCGGGGGGGTAAATGAAAAACTGTTTTTT. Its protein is CASSSGGVNEKLFF.

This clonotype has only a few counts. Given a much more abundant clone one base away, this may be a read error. The CDR3 reads CAGSLLAESTDTQYF. DNA of the CDR3: TGTGCCGGCAGCTTACTAGCGGAGAGCACAGATACGCAGTATTTT. V and J are TRBV11-2 and TRBJ2-3; 8 bases fit TRBD2. The CDR3 sequence is 15 residues long. CDR1 and CDR2 (germline): SGHAT, FQNNGV.

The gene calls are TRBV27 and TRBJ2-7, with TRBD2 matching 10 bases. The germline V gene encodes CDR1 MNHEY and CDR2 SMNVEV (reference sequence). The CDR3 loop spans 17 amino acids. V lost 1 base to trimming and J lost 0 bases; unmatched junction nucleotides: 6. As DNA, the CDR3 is TGTGCCAGCAGTTTATTAGAGCCTAGCGGGAGCTCCTACGAGCAGTACTTC. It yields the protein CASSLLEPSGSSYEQYF.

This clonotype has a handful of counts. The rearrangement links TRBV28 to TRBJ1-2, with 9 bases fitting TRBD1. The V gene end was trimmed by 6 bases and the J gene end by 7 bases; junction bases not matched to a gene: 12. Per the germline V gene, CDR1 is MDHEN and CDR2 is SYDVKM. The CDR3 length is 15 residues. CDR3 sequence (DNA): TGTGCCAGCAGCATCAGGTCGACAGGGGGGTTTGGCTACACCTTC. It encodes CASSIRSTGGFGYTF.

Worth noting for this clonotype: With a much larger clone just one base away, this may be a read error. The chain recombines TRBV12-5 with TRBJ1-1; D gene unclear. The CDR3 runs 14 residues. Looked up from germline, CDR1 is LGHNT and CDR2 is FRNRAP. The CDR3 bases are TGTGCTAGTGGTTTGGCTCCTCAGAACACTGAAGCTTCCTTT. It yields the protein CASGLAPQNTEASF. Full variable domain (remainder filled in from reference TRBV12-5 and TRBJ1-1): DARVTQTPRHKVTEMGQEVTMRCQPILGHNTVFWYRQTMMQGLELLAYFRNRAPLDDSGMPKDRFSAEMPDATLATLKIQPSEPRDSAVYFCASGLAPQNTEASFGQGTRLTVV.

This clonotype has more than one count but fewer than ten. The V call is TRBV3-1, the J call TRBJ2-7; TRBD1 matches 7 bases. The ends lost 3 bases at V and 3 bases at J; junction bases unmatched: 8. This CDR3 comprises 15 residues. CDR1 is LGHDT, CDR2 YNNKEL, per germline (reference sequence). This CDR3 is CASSHGQASNYEQYF. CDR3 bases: TGTGCCAGCAGCCATGGACAGGCCTCAAACTACGAGCAGTACTTC.

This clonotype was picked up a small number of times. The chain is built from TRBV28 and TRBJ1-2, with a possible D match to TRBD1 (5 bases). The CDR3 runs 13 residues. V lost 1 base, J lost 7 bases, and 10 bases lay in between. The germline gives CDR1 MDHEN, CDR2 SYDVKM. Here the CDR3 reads CASSLSWGSGYTF. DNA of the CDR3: TGTGCCAGCAGTTTATCCTGGGGGAGTGGCTACACCTTC.

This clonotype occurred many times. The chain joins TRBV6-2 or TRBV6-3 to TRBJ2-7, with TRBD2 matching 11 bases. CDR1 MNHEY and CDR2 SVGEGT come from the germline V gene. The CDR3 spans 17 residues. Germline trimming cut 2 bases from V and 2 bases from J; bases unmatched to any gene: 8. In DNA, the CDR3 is TGTGCCAGCAGTTACGTTTGGGGACTAGCGGAAACCTACGAGCAGTACTTC. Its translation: CASSYVWGLAETYEQYF.

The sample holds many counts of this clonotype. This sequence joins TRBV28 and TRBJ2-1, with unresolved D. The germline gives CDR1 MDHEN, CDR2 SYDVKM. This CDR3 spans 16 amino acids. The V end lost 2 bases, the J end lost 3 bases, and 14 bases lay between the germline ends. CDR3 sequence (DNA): TGTGCCAGCAGTTTAGTCGGGCAGACGAACTACAATGAGCAGTTCTTC. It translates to CASSLVGQTNYNEQFF.

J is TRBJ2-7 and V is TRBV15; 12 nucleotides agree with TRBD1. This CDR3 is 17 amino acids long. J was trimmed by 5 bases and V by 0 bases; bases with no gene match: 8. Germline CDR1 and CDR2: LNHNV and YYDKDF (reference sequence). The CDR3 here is CATSRERIGTGGNEQYF. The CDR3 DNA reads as TGTGCCACCAGCAGAGAAAGGATCGGGACAGGGGGCAACGAGCAGTACTTC.

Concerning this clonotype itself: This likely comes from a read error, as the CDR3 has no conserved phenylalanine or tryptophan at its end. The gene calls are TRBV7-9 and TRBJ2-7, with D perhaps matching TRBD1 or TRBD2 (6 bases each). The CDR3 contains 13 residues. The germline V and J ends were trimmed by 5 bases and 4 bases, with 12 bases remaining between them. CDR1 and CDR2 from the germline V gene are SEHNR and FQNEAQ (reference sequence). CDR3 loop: CASSEGGRYEQYS. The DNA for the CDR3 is TGTGCCAGCAGCGAGGGGGGTCGGTACGAGCAGTACTCC.

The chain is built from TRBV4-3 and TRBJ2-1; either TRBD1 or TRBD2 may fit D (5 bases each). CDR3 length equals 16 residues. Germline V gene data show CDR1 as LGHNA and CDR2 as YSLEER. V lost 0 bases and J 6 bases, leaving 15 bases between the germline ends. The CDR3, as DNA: TGCGCCAGCAGCCAAGAGGGACGAGGTACCGCCAATGAGCAGTTCTTC. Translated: CASSQEGRGTANEQFF.

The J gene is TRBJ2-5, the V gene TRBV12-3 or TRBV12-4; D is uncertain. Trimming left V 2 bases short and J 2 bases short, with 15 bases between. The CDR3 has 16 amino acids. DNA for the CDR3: TGTGCCAGCAGTTTAAGGACCTCAACCGGGCAAGAGACCCAGTACTTC. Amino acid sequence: CASSLRTSTGQETQYF.